Below, 17 T cell receptor beta chains from the same sample are listed, as sequenced in a study of neurological immune-mediated disorders (dated by TCRdb to the late 2010s). Libraries were made using 5' RACE. The sample was run on an Illumina HiSeq 2500. TCRdb trimmed public reads at Q25 via fastp, called clones via MiXCR and kept in-frame beta chains. Each CDR3 protein gets just one entry, which takes the most common genes and DNA from the rows behind it. Within this sample are roughly 62,000 distinct CDR3 sequences, with about 2.5% of them counted one time only. The ten largest clones add up to 2.5% to 3.5% of the sample. Sequencing used PBMCs. Receptors were obtained from a man aged 45-65 years with multiple sclerosis.

At least ten counts were recorded for this clonotype. The CDR3 DNA reads as TGTGCCAGCAGCCAAGATACAGGGGGCCCGGACCAGTTCTTC. Translation: CASSQDTGGPDQFF. V usage is TRBV3-1 and J usage is TRBJ2-1, with 9 bases fitting TRBD1. There are 14 residues in the CDR3. From germline, CDR1 is LGHDT and CDR2 YNNKEL (reference sequence). With V trimmed by 0 bases and J by 13 bases, 7 bases remained unmatched.

This clonotype appeared many times. The chain combines TRBV4-2 with TRBJ2-2, with 9 bases that match TRBD2. After removal of 0 bases from V and 6 bases from J, the junction contained 5 bases not matched to a gene. The length of the CDR3 is 16 residues. Germline lookup yields CDR1 LGHNA and CDR2 YNFKEQ. CDR3 nucleotides: TGTGCCAGCAGCCAAGAGGCGGGGGGGATGTCCGGGGAGCTGTTTTTT. Its translation: CASSQEAGGMSGELFF.

This clonotype was counted many times. The chain has TRBV5-1 and TRBJ2-7; no reliable D call. Germline V gene data show CDR1 as SGHRS and CDR2 as YFSETQ. Trimming removed 10 bases at V and 0 bases at J, with 17 bases between. The CDR3 covers 14 residues. The CDR3 coding sequence is TGCGCCTTTAGGGCGGATAAAATCTCCTACGAGCAGTACTTC. It codes for CAFRADKISYEQYF.

V is TRBV5-1 and J is TRBJ2-3; D is possibly TRBD1 or TRBD2 (5 bases each). Trimming left V 4 bases short and J 5 bases short, with 17 bases between. This CDR3 is 15 amino acids long. The germline CDR1 and CDR2 sequences are SGHRS and YFSETQ. The CDR3 sequence: CASSIRGEGIDTQYF. The DNA for the CDR3 is TGCGCCAGCAGCATACGGGGCGAGGGCATAGATACGCAGTATTTT.

This clonotype has ten or more counts. This rearrangement joins TRBV28 to TRBJ1-2; 10 bases fit TRBD1. V dropped 10 bases and J dropped 4; count of bases not matched to a gene: 6. The CDR3 is 13 amino acids. Germline-derived CDR1 and CDR2 are MDHEN and SYDVKM. The CDR3 sequence is CAIMTGGAYGYTF. Here the CDR3 DNA reads TGTGCCATCATGACAGGGGGCGCCTATGGCTACACCTTC.

This clonotype was seen many times. The chain carries TRBV20-1 and TRBJ2-3; a possible D gene is TRBD1 (5 bases). CDR3 length: 15 amino acids. Germline V gene data show CDR1 as DFQATT and CDR2 as SNEGSKA (reference sequence). V gave up 6 bases and J gave up 6 bases, with 22 bases separating them. CDR3: CSANRPTSGMDTQYF. DNA for the CDR3: TGCAGTGCAAACCGGCCGACCTCAGGGATGGATACGCAGTATTTT.

Ten or more counts support this clonotype. The chain is built from TRBV5-1 and TRBJ1-1, with a weak D call TRBD1 (5 bases). Trimming stripped 4 bases from V and 1 base from J, with 11 bases between. The CDR3 consists of 14 residues. Germline V CDR1 and CDR2: SGHRS, YFSETQ. The CDR3 DNA is TGCGCCAGCAGCGGCAGGGTTGCGAACACTGAAGCTTTCTTT. Its translation: CASSGRVANTEAFF.

The table lists this clonotype with many counts. The chain employs TRBV7-6 and TRBJ2-2, with D hard to call. V was pared by 2 bases and J by 6 bases, with 13 bases between. This CDR3 region has 15 residues. Per germline, CDR1 SGHVS and CDR2 FNYEAQ. In DNA, the CDR3 is TGTGCCAGCAGCTTACTAGTAGATATTCCCGGGGAGCTGTTTTTT. It codes for CASSLLVDIPGELFF.

This clonotype has at least ten counts. The chain combines TRBV9 with TRBJ1-1, with D uncertain. The CDR3 runs 13 residues. The germline CDR1 and CDR2 sequences are SGDLS and YYNGEE. Trimming left V 3 bases short and J 2 bases short, with 8 bases between. The CDR3 DNA reads TGTGCCAGCAGCGGATCGCGTAACACTGAAGCTTTCTTT. This sequence encodes CASSGSRNTEAFF.

This clonotype has at least ten counts. The chain has TRBV7-2 and TRBJ1-1; D remains ambiguous. Germline V gives CDR1 SGHTA, CDR2 FQGNSA. The CDR3 covers 13 residues. V lost 7 bases and J lost 1, with 10 bases in between. In DNA form, the CDR3 reads TGTGCCAGCAATAGGAATTCGAACACTGAAGCTTTCTTT. Its protein is CASNRNSNTEAFF.

This clonotype was detected many times. The chain links TRBV4-1 to TRBJ1-4; no definite D call. This CDR3 has 14 residues. Germline V gene data show CDR1 as MGHRA and CDR2 as YSYEKL. V lost 1 base to trimming and J lost 4 bases, with 7 bases between them. The CDR3 sequence is CASSQATGNEKLFF. The DNA for the CDR3 is TGCGCCAGCAGCCAAGCGACGGGTAATGAAAAACTGTTTTTT.

The table lists this clonotype with many counts. The chain has TRBV7-9 and TRBJ1-2; the D is unclear. Germline CDR1 is SEHNR and CDR2 is FQNEAQ (reference sequence). V lost 7 bases, J lost 7 bases, and 19 bases lay in between. There are 14 residues in the CDR3. The CDR3 region has the DNA TGTGCCAGCACCGCGGACGGCGCAGGAGGTGGCTACACCTTC. It is translated as CASTADGAGGGYTF.

This clonotype was counted at least ten times. The chain combines TRBV28 with TRBJ2-5; TRBD1 matches 10 bases. The V gene end was trimmed by 3 bases and the J gene end by 2 bases; junction bases not matched to a gene: 0. Germline CDR1 MDHEN, CDR2 SYDVKM. This CDR3 has 14 residues. CDR3 bases: TGTGCCAGCAGTTTGGGACAGGGGCAAGAGACCCAGTACTTC. Protein: CASSLGQGQETQYF. The full variable domain, rest sourced from reference TRBV28 and TRBJ2-5, is DVKVTQSSRYLVKRTGEKVFLECVQDMDHENMFWYRQDPGLGLRLIYFSYDVKMKEKGDIPEGYSVSREKKERFSLILESASTNQTSMYLCASSLGQGQETQYFGPGTRLLVL.

This clonotype showed up many times. This chain uses TRBV7-8 with TRBJ2-2; D is possibly TRBD1 or TRBD2 (5 bases each). V lost 5 bases, J lost 4 bases, and 8 bases lay in between. This CDR3 region has 13 residues. Germline assignment: CDR1 SGHVS and CDR2 FQNEAQ. The CDR3 region has the DNA TGTGCCAGCAGCACAGGAGGCACCGGGGAGCTGTTTTTT. This translates into CASSTGGTGELFF.

This clonotype was counted at least ten times. The rearrangement uses TRBV20-1 and TRBJ2-7; tentative D call: TRBD1 (6 bases). The length of the CDR3 is 14 residues. CDR1 is DFQATT, CDR2 SNEGSKA, per germline (reference sequence). V gave up 0 bases and J gave up 1 base, with 10 bases separating them. Here the CDR3 reads CSARDLGQSYEQYF. The CDR3 coding sequence is TGCAGTGCTAGAGACCTCGGACAGTCCTACGAGCAGTACTTC.

This rearrangement joins TRBV30 to TRBJ2-6, with unresolved D. CDR3 length equals 12 residues. Trimming cost V 3 bases and J 5 bases, with 5 bases left between them. The germline CDR1 and CDR2 sequences are GTSNPN and SVGIG (reference sequence). The CDR3 sequence: CAWSPWANVLTF. The CDR3 nucleotides read TGTGCCTGGAGCCCCTGGGCCAACGTCCTGACTTTC.

The table lists this clonotype with many counts. This chain uses TRBV10-3 with TRBJ2-1; D is uncertain. Trimming stripped 6 bases from V and 7 bases from J, with 13 bases between. The CDR3 runs to 13 residues. CDR1 ENHRY and CDR2 SYGVKD come from the germline V gene. CDR3 amino acids: CAISPDGWNEQFF. Here the CDR3 DNA reads TGTGCCATCAGCCCGGACGGATGGAATGAGCAGTTCTTC.